This TCR beta chain was identified during a study of OX40 agonist ivuxolimab in advanced cancers. Profiling relied on immunoSEQ multiplex PCR, and the TCRdb table lists in-frame clones only, not all of them. The sample lists some 57,000 clones; 92% were seen once. The sequence was collected from an adult with an advanced solid tumor such as melanoma, head and neck, liver or kidney cancer. Sample: CD4+ or CD8+ T cells sorted from blood, taken in a trial of the OX40 agonist ivuxolimab.

The CDR3 nucleotides read TGTGCCAGCAGTCACGGACAGGGACTAGCCCTCCACTTT. Protein product: CASSHGQGLALHF. The chain couples TRBV6-6 to TRBJ1-6, with 8 nucleotides matching TRBD1. Germline V gene data show CDR1 as MNHNY and CDR2 as SVGAGI (reference sequence). The CDR3 runs to 13 residues. V lost 5 bases to trimming and J lost 14 bases; unmatched junction nucleotides: 8.